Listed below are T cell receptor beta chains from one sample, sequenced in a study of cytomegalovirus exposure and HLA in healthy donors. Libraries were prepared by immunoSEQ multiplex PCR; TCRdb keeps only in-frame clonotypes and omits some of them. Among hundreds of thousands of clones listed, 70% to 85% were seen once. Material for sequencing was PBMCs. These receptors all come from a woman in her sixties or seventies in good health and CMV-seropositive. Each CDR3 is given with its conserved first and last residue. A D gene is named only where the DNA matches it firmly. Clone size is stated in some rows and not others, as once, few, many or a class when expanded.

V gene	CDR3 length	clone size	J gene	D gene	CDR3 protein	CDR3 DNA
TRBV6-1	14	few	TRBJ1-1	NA	CASSHRRQNSEAFF	TGTGCCAGCAGCCACCGGAGACAGAACTCTGAAGCTTTCTTT
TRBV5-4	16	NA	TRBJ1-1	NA	CASSLLWGGGNTEAFF	TGTGCCAGCAGCCTTCTTTGGGGAGGGGGGAACACTGAAGCTTTCTTT
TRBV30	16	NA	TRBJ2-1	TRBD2	CAWSVHGGSSYNEQFF	TGTGCCTGGAGTGTACACGGGGGGAGCTCCTACAATGAGCAGTTCTTC
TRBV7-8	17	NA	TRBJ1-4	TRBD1	CASSLVRRGQGNEKLFF	TGTGCCAGCAGCTTAGTACGACGTGGACAGGGGAATGAAAAACTGTTTTTT
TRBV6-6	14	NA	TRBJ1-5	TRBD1	CATSTGDSNQPQHF	TGTGCCACCAGTACAGGGGATAGCAATCAGCCCCAGCATTTT
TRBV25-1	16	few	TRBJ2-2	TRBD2	CASSERLAGGHGELFF	TGTGCCAGCAGTGAGAGACTAGCGGGGGGGCACGGGGAGCTGTTTTTT
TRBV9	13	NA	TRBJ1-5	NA	CASSVEVSGPQHF	TGTGCCAGCAGCGTAGAAGTCAGCGGGCCCCAGCATTTT
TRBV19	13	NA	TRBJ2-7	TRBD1	CASSPDRVDEQYF	TGTGCCAGTAGTCCGGACAGGGTGGACGAGCAGTACTTC
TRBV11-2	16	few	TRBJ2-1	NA	CASSFMGGTRGNEQFF	TGTGCCAGCAGCTTTATGGGGGGAACACGTGGAAATGAGCAGTTCTTC
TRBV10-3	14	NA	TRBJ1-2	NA	CAISEGGKSYGYTF	TGTGCCATCAGTGAGGGGGGGAAGAGCTATGGCTACACCTTC
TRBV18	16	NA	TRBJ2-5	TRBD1	CASSPTWTGGEETQYF	TGTGCCAGCTCACCAACCTGGACAGGGGGCGAAGAGACCCAGTACTTC
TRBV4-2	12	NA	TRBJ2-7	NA	CASSHPGYEQYF	TGTGCCAGCAGCCACCCGGGTTACGAGCAGTACTTC
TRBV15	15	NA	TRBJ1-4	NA	CATSRGGSPNEKLFF	TGTGCCACCAGCAGAGGCGGATCTCCTAATGAAAAACTGTTTTTT
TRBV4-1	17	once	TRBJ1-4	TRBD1	CASSQDLQGRTNEKLFF	TGCGCCAGCAGCCAAGATTTACAGGGGAGGACTAATGAAAAACTGTTTTTT
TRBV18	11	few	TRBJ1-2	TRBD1	CASSPTGQANF	TGTGCCAGCTCACCAACGGGACAGGCAAACTTC
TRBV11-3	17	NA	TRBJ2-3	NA	CASIPEIGGASTDTQYF	TGTGCCAGCATCCCGGAGATTGGGGGCGCGAGCACAGATACGCAGTATTTT
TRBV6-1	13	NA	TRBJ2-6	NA	CATPRFGANVLTF	TGTGCCACGCCCCGGTTTGGGGCCAACGTCCTGACTTTC
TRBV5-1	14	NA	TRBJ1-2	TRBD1	CASSRGTGGSGYTF	TGCGCCAGCAGCCGGGGGACAGGGGGAAGTGGCTACACCTTC
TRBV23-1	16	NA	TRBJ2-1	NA	CASTQPGISSYNEQFF	TGCGCCAGCACCCAACCGGGGATTAGCTCCTACAATGAGCAGTTCTTC
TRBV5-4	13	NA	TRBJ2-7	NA	CASSLGQSGEQYF	TGTGCCAGCAGCTTGGGACAATCTGGCGAGCAGTACTTC
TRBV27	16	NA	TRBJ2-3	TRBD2	CASSGYSRGVTDTQYF	TGTGCCAGCAGTGGGTACTCGCGGGGGGTAACAGATACGCAGTATTTT
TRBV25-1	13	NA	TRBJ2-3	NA	CAIQGHFTDTQYF	TGTGCCATCCAGGGACACTTCACAGATACGCAGTATTTT
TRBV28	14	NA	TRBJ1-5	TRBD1	CASSTGQGYQPQHF	TGTGCCAGCAGTACGGGACAGGGCTATCAGCCCCAGCATTTT
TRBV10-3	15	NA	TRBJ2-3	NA	CAISEGLAFTDTQYF	TGTGCCATCAGCGAGGGCCTAGCTTTCACAGATACGCAGTATTTT
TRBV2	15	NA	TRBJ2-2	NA	CASRAGTGDFRELFF	TGTGCCAGCAGGGCCGGGACTGGGGATTTCCGGGAGCTGTTTTTT
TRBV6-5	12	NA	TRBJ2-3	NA	CASKASSDTQYF	TGTGCCAGCAAGGCTAGTTCAGATACGCAGTATTTT
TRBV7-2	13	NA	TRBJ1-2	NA	CASSGGGDYGYTF	TGTGCCAGCAGCGGGGGGGGTGACTATGGCTACACCTTC
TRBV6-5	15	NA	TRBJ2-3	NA	CASRVRTTSTDTQYF	TGTGCCAGCAGGGTCAGGACAACTAGCACAGATACGCAGTATTTT
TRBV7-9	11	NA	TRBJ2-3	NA	CASSSEWEQHF	TGTGCCAGCAGCTCCGAGTGGGAGCAACATTTT
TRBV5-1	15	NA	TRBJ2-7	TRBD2	CASSWGLAGLDEQYF	TGCGCCAGCAGCTGGGGACTAGCGGGATTAGACGAGCAGTACTTC
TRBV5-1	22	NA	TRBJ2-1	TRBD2	CASSLVGYPSGRIKSSGNEQFF	TGCGCCAGCAGCTTGGTTGGTTATCCTAGCGGGAGGATCAAGAGTTCGGGGAATGAGCAGTTCTTC
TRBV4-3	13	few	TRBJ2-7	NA	CASSLSDSDEQYF	TGCGCCAGCAGCCTGTCGGACAGTGACGAGCAGTACTTC
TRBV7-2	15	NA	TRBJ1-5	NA	CASSLAAGERQPQHF	TGTGCCAGCAGCTTAGCGGCAGGGGAAAGGCAGCCCCAGCATTTT
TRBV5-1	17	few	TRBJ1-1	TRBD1	CASSPIPGQGGTTEAFF	TGCGCCAGCAGCCCCATACCGGGACAGGGGGGTACCACTGAAGCTTTCTTT
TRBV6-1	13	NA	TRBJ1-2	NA	CASSGPGVWGYTF	TGTGCCAGCAGCGGTCCGGGAGTGTGGGGCTACACCTTC
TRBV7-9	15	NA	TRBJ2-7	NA	CASSLPAGRSYEQYF	TGTGCCAGCAGCTTACCGGCCGGGAGATCCTACGAGCAGTACTTC
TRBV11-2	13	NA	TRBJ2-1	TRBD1	CASSLDRVNEQFF	TGTGCCAGCAGCTTGGACAGGGTCAATGAGCAGTTCTTC
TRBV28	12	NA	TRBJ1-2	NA	CASTNVGYGYTF	TGTGCCAGCACCAATGTCGGCTATGGCTACACCTTC
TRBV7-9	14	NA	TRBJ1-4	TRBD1	CASSQGQVNEKLFF	TGTGCCAGCAGCCAGGGACAGGTTAATGAAAAACTGTTTTTT
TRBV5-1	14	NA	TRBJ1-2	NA	CASSLWGEDYGYTF	TGCGCCAGCAGCTTGTGGGGGGAGGACTATGGCTACACCTTC
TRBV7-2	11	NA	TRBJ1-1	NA	CASSPGIEAFF	TGTGCCAGCAGCCCGGGGATTGAAGCTTTCTTT
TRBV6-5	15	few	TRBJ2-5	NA	CASSYSTRGQETQYF	TGTGCCAGCAGTTACTCGACGCGGGGCCAAGAGACCCAGTACTTC
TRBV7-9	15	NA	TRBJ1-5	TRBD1	CASSRGTGRNQPQHF	TGTGCCAGCAGCCGGGGGACAGGGCGCAATCAGCCCCAGCATTTT